This is a list of T cell receptor beta chains from one sample in a study of cytomegalovirus exposure and HLA in healthy donors. TCRdb keeps only in-frame clones here, not all; method: immunoSEQ multiplex PCR. Altogether 120,000 or so clones are present, roughly 83% being singletons, with the ten largest covering over 15%. Sample: PBMCs. These receptors came from a man in his late teens or twenties in good health and CMV-seropositive. The CDR3 runs from the conserved cysteine through the conserved F or W. The D gene is left open where the match is weak. Size values are once, few and many counts, or a class for expanded clones, and some rows have none.

D	size	V	J	CDR3	DNA
.	.	TRBV2	TRBJ1-4	CASLGGSNEKLFF	TGTGCCAGCCTCGGAGGGTCTAATGAAAAACTGTTTTTT
.	once	TRBV5-5	TRBJ2-1	CASSPGLQRNEQFF	TGTGCCAGCAGCCCGGGACTCCAAAGAAATGAGCAGTTCTTC
.	.	TRBV29-1	TRBJ1-2	CSVGRVNYGYTF	TGCAGCGTTGGGCGGGTAAACTATGGCTACACCTTC
.	.	TRBV7-2	TRBJ2-2	CASSFSGANTGELFF	TGTGCCAGCAGCTTTAGCGGTGCGAACACCGGGGAGCTGTTTTTT
TRBD2	once	TRBV10-1	TRBJ2-7	CASSGPSGGEQYF	TGCGCCAGCAGTGGACCCTCGGGGGGCGAGCAGTACTTC
TRBD1	few	TRBV6-1	TRBJ2-2	CASSVTGDAGELFF	TGTGCCAGCAGTGTGACAGGGGACGCCGGGGAGCTGTTTTTT
TRBD1	.	TRBV13	TRBJ1-5	CASSTGQGGQPQHF	TGTGCCAGCAGCACGGGACAGGGGGGTCAGCCCCAGCATTTT
.	.	TRBV9	TRBJ2-5	CASNGGQETQYF	TGTGCCAGCAATGGAGGGCAAGAGACCCAGTACTTC
.	.	TRBV7-9	TRBJ2-7	CASSHDQLGYEQYF	TGTGCCAGCAGCCACGACCAACTAGGATACGAGCAGTACTTC
.	.	TRBV5-5	TRBJ2-3	CASSLASGTDTQYF	TGTGCCAGCAGCTTGGCTAGCGGCACAGATACGCAGTATTTT
.	few	TRBV27	TRBJ2-3	CASSSQGVGTQYF	TGTGCCAGCAGTTCCCAGGGTGTTGGTACGCAGTATTTT
TRBD2	.	TRBV27	TRBJ2-5	CATQAGGGTQYF	TGTGCCACACAGGCTGGGGGGGGAACCCAGTACTTC
TRBD1	.	TRBV19	TRBJ1-5	CASTRTGDLEDQPQHF	TGTGCCAGTACTAGGACAGGGGATCTTGAGGATCAGCCCCAGCATTTT
.	.	TRBV7-9	TRBJ2-7	CASSQTGYEQYF	TGTGCCAGCAGCCAAACCGGGTACGAGCAGTACTTC
TRBD1	.	TRBV5-4	TRBJ1-1	CASSLGGQGSTEAFF	TGTGCCAGCAGCTTGGGCGGACAGGGTTCCACTGAAGCTTTCTTT
.	few	TRBV7-9	TRBJ1-5	CASSPEGGANQPQHF	TGTGCCAGCAGCCCCGAGGGGGGGGCCAATCAGCCCCAGCATTTT